The 8 T cell receptor beta chains in this list originate from one sample, sequenced in a study of cytomegalovirus exposure and HLA in healthy donors. The PCR was carried out with 60 Vbeta primers and 13 Jbeta primers. TCRdb keeps only in-frame clones here, not all; method: immunoSEQ multiplex PCR. The repertoire holds roughly 100,000 clones, with about three quarters as singletons. The sample consisted of PBMCs. These receptors originate from a woman between 40 and 55 years old in good health and CMV-seropositive.

This chain uses TRBV5-6 with TRBJ2-7; TRBD1 is a possible D gene (5 bases). V was shortened by 5 bases and J by 0 bases, with 15 bases between the two germline ends. Germline lookup yields CDR1 SGHDT and CDR2 YYEEEE. This CDR3 is 15 amino acids long. In DNA, the CDR3 is TGTGCCAGCAGATCGGACACGCTGCCCTCCTACGAGCAGTACTTC. Amino acids: CASRSDTLPSYEQYF.

The chain uses TRBV11-2 and TRBJ2-1, with D possibly being TRBD1 (5 bases). The V gene lost 1 base and the J gene lost 0 bases, with 13 bases spanning the gap. The CDR3 is made up of 17 amino acids. Germline V gives CDR1 SGHAT, CDR2 FQNNGV. CDR3 nucleotide sequence: TGTGCCAGCAGCTTAGTACCCAGGGCCAGCTCCTACAATGAGCAGTTCTTC. As protein: CASSLVPRASSYNEQFF.

The chain uses TRBV9 and TRBJ1-1; the D is unclear. Germline V gene lookup returns CDR1 SGDLS and CDR2 YYNGEE. The CDR3 runs to 16 residues. Trimming shortened V by 0 bases and J by 0 bases, and 12 bases separated the two germline ends. CDR3 in amino acids: CASSVDANPLNTEAFF. The DNA for the CDR3 is TGTGCCAGCAGCGTAGATGCGAATCCTCTGAACACTGAAGCTTTCTTT.

Of note for this clone: Other DNA sequences in this specimen translate into the identical CDR3. The chain combines TRBV29-1 with TRBJ2-5, with D perhaps TRBD2 (6 bases). Trimming removed 6 bases at V and 4 bases at J, with 12 bases between. The CDR3 covers 12 residues. Germline CDR1 SQVTM, CDR2 ANQGSEA. In nucleotides, the CDR3 is TGCAGCGTCTCCTCCGGGGGAGAGACCCAGTACTTC. As protein: CSVSSGGETQYF.

The V gene is TRBV7-9, the J gene TRBJ2-5; TRBD1 might be the D (6 bases). The germline gives CDR1 SEHNR, CDR2 FQNEAQ (reference sequence). The CDR3 contains 16 residues. The ends were cut back, 5 bases at V and 5 bases at J, with 21 bases in the middle. The CDR3 protein is CASSGQRLSGTETQYF. The CDR3 DNA reads as TGTGCCAGCAGCGGACAGAGGTTGTCCGGGACGGAGACCCAGTACTTC.

In this sample, this clone turned up a few times. The J gene is TRBJ1-1, the V gene TRBV7-3, with TRBD1 as a possible D gene (6 bases). The CDR3 loop spans 14 amino acids. The germline CDR1 and CDR2 sequences are SGHTA and FQGTGA. Trimming pared 5 bases from V and 8 bases from J, leaving 18 bases between. The CDR3 reads CASSEDRVHAEAFF. The CDR3 DNA sequence: TGTGCCAGCAGCGAGGACAGAGTCCATGCCGAAGCTTTCTTT.

This clone was seen once. As DNA, the CDR3 is TGCGCCAGCAGTCTGACGGGACAGGTTGGGGGCTACACCTTC. Translating it yields CASSLTGQVGGYTF. This rearrangement joins TRBV5-1 to TRBJ1-2; TRBD1 agrees at 8 bases. The length of the CDR3 is 14 residues. Unmatched junction bases numbered 11, after V lost 5 bases and J lost 8 bases. Germline loops: CDR1 SGHRS, CDR2 YFSETQ.

The chain joins TRBV5-1 to TRBJ2-3, with TRBD2 identical over 8 bases. The CDR3 runs to 15 residues. The germline gives CDR1 SGHRS, CDR2 YFSETQ. J was trimmed by 2 bases and V by 7 bases; bases with no gene match: 9. DNA of the CDR3: TGCGCCAGCCGAACACTAGCGGCTGACACAGATACGCAGTATTTT. It translates to CASRTLAADTDTQYF.